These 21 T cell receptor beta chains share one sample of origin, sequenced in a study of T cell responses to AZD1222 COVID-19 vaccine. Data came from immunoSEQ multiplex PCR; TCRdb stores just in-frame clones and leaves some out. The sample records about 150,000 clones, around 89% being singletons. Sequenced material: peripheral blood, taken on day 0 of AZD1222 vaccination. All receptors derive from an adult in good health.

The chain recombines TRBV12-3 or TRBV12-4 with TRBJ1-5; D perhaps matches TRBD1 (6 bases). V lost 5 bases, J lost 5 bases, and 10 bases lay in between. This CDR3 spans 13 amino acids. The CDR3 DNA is TGTGCCAGCAGTAAGAGGGGGGATCAGCCCCAGCATTTT. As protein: CASSKRGDQPQHF.

The CDR3 protein is CASSSDRWAGEAFF. The CDR3 bases are TGTGCCAGCAGCTCTGATCGATGGGCTGGTGAAGCTTTCTTT. The V gene is TRBV7-2, the J gene TRBJ1-1; no clear D gene. With 4 bases removed from V and 7 bases from J, the gap between germline ends came to 16 bases. Germline V CDR1 and CDR2: SGHTA, FQGNSA. The CDR3 covers 14 residues.

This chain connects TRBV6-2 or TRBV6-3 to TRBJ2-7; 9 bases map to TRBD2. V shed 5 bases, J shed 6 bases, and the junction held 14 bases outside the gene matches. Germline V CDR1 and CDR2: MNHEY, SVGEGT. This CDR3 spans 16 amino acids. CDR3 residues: CASSDHSTSGWGEQYF. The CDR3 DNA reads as TGTGCCAGCAGTGACCACTCGACTAGCGGCTGGGGCGAGCAGTACTTC.

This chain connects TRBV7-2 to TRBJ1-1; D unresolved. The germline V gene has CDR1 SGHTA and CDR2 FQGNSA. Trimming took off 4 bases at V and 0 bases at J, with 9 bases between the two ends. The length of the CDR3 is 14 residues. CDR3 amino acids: CASSSNTVNTEAFF. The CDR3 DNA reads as TGTGCCAGCAGCTCAAACACAGTGAACACTGAAGCTTTCTTT.

The CDR3 here is CASSTWDTDSPLHF. The CDR3 nucleotides are TGTGCCAGCAGCACCTGGGACACCGATTCACCCCTCCACTTT. The V gene is TRBV7-2, the J gene TRBJ1-6; D is perhaps TRBD1 (6 bases). CDR3 length: 14 amino acids. Germline assignment: CDR1 SGHTA and CDR2 FQGNSA. Trimming left V 5 bases short and J 8 bases short, with 13 bases between.

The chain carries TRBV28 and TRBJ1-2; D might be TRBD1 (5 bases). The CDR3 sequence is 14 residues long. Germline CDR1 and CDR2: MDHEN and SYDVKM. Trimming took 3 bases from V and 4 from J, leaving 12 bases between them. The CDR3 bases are TGTGCCAGCAGTTTCGGCGGGGCTTCCTATGGCTACACCTTC. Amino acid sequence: CASSFGGASYGYTF.

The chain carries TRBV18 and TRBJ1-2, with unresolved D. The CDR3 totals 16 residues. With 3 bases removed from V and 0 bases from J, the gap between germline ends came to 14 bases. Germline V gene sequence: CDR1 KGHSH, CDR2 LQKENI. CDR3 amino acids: CASSPGSGAANYGYTF. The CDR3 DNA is TGTGCCAGCTCACCGGGATCAGGCGCGGCTAACTATGGCTACACCTTC. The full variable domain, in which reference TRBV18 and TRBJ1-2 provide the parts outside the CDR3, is NAGVMQNPRHLVRRRGQEARLRCSPMKGHSHVYWYRQLPEEGLKFMVYLQKENIIDESGMPKERFSAEFPKEGPSILRIQQVVRGDSAAYFCASSPGSGAANYGYTFGSGTRLTVV.

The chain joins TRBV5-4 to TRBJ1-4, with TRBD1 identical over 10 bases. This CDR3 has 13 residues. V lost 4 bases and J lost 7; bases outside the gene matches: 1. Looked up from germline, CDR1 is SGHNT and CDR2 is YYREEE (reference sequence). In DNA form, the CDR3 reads TGTGCCAGCAGCGGACAGGGGGGTGAAAAACTGTTTTTT. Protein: CASSGQGGEKLFF.

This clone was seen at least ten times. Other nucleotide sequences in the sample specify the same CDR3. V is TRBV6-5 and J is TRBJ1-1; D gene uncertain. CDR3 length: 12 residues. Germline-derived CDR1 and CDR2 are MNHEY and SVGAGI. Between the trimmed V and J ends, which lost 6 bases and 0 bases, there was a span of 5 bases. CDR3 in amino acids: CASSHLNTEAFF. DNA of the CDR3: TGTGCCAGCAGCCACCTGAACACTGAAGCTTTCTTT.

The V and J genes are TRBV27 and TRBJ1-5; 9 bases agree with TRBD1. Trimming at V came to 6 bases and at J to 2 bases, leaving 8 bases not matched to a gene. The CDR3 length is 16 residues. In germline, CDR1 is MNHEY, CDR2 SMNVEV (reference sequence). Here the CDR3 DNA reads TGTGCCAGCAGACCAACAGGGGGCGCTGGCAATCAGCCCCAGCATTTT. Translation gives CASRPTGGAGNQPQHF.

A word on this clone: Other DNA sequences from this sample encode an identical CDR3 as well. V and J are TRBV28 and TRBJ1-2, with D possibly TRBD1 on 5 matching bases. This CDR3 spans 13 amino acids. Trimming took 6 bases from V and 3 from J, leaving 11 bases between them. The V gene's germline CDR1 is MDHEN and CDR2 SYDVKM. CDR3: CASSPGGHYGYTF. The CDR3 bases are TGTGCCAGCAGCCCCGGGGGACACTATGGCTACACCTTC.

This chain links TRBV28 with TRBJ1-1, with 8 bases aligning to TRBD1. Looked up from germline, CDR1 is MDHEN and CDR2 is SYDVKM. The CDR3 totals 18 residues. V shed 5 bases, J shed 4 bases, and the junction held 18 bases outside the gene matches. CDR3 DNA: TGTGCCAGCAGTATTACGGAATTTTTTCAGGGGGCTAGCACTGAAGCTTTCTTT. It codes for CASSITEFFQGASTEAFF.

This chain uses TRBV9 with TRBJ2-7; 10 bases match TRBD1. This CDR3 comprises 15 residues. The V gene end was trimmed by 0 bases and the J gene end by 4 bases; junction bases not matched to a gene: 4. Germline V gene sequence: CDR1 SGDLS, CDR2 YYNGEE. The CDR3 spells CASSVAPGQGYEQYF. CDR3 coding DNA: TGTGCCAGCAGCGTAGCCCCGGGACAGGGGTACGAGCAGTACTTC. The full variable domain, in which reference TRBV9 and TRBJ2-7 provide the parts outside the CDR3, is DSGVTQTPKHLITATGQRVTLRCSPRSGDLSVYWYQQSLDQGLQFLIQYYNGEERAKGNILERFSAQQFPDLHSELNLSSLELGDSALYFCASSVAPGQGYEQYFGPGTRLTVT.

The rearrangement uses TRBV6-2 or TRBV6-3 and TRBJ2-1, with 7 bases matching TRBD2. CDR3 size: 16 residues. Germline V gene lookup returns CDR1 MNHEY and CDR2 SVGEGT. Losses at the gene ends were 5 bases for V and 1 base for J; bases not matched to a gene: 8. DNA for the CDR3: TGTGCCAGCAGTACCCCCGGGGGGAGATCCTACAATGAGCAGTTCTTC. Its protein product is CASSTPGGRSYNEQFF.

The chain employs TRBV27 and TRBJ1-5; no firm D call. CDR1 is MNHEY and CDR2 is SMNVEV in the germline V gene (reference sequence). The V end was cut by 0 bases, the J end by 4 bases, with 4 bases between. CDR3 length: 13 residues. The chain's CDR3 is CASSLSLNQPQHF. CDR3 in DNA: TGTGCCAGCAGTTTATCACTGAATCAGCCCCAGCATTTT.

CDR3 protein: CSAKQGRTEAFF. The CDR3 nucleotides read TGCAGCGCTAAACAGGGGCGGACTGAAGCTTTCTTT. The chain joins TRBV29-1 to TRBJ1-1; 7 positions match TRBD1. The CDR3 consists of 12 residues. Germline CDR1 is SQVTM and CDR2 is ANQGSEA. V lost 7 bases, J lost 5 bases, and 7 bases stayed unmatched.

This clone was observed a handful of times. CDR3 protein: CASSGQANQPQHF. Written as DNA, the CDR3 is TGTGCCAGCAGCGGACAGGCGAATCAGCCCCAGCATTTT. The gene calls are TRBV12-3 or TRBV12-4 and TRBJ1-5, with 7 nucleotides matching TRBD1. After removal of 6 bases from V and 4 bases from J, the junction contained 3 bases not matched to a gene. The CDR3 is 13 amino acids.

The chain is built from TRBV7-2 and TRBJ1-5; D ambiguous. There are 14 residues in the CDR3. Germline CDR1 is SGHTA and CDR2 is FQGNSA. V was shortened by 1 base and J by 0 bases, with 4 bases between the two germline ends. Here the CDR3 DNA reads TGTGCCAGCAGCTTAGGGGATAGCAATCAGCCCCAGCATTTT. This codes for CASSLGDSNQPQHF.

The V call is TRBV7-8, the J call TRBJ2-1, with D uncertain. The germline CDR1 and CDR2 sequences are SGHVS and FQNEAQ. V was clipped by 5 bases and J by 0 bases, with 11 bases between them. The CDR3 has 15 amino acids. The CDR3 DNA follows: TGTGCCAGCAGCCAGCTACCTGGCTCCTACAATGAGCAGTTCTTC. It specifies CASSQLPGSYNEQFF.

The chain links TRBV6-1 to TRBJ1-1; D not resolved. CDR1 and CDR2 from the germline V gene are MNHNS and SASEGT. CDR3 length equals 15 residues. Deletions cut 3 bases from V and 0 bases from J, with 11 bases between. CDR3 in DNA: TGTGCCAGCAGTGAGTCTCGAAAAATGAACACTGAAGCTTTCTTT. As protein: CASSESRKMNTEAFF.

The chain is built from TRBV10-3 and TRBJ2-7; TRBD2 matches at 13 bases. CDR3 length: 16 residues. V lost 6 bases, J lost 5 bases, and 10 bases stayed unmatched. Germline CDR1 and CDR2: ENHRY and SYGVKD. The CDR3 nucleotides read TGTGCCATCAGAGGGACTAGCGGGGCTGAAAGCCACGAGCAGTACTTC. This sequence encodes CAIRGTSGAESHEQYF.